A selection of T cell receptor beta chains follows, all from one sample in a study of beta chain features in type 1 diabetes. Some clones are missing from TCRdb's copy, which holds only in-frame ones; the method was immunoSEQ multiplex PCR. The top ten hold 0.028% of the sample, which has about 260,000 clones, over 20% seen once. Sequencing was carried out using naive CD4+ T cells from blood. These receptors were collected from a woman aged 35 to 49 with type 1 diabetes. CDR3s include the opening cysteine and the closing phenylalanine or tryptophan. D genes are given only for firm matches. Not all rows give a size; the values are once, few, many and, for expanded clones, a class.

V: TRBV28
size: -
J: TRBJ2-7
D: TRBD1
CDR3: CASSFPGGSYEQYF
DNA: TGTGCCAGCAGTTTCCCAGGGGGCTCCTACGAGCAGTACTTC

V: TRBV9
size: -
J: TRBJ2-2
D: -
CDR3: CASRRVGDEGAGELFF
DNA: TGTGCCAGTCGCCGAGTGGGAGACGAAGGCGCCGGGGAGCTGTTTTTT

V: TRBV2
size: few
J: TRBJ1-5
D: -
CDR3: CASSDPSWRNQPQHF
DNA: TGTGCCAGCAGTGACCCCAGTTGGCGCAATCAGCCCCAGCATTTT

V: TRBV28
size: -
J: TRBJ2-5
D: TRBD1
CDR3: CASSLAPTGETQYF
DNA: TGTGCCAGCAGTTTAGCCCCGACAGGGGAGACCCAGTACTTC

V: TRBV2
size: few
J: TRBJ1-1
D: -
CDR3: CASSVQGQNTEAFF
DNA: TGTGCCAGCAGTGTGCAGGGGCAAAACACTGAAGCTTTCTTT

V: TRBV30
size: few
J: TRBJ1-5
D: -
CDR3: CAWSVQDDQPQHF
DNA: TGTGCCTGGAGTGTACAGGACGATCAGCCCCAGCATTTT

V: TRBV5-1
size: once
J: TRBJ1-2
D: -
CDR3: CASSLGQNSYGYTF
DNA: TGCGCCAGCAGCTTGGGACAGAACAGCTATGGCTACACCTTC

V: TRBV7-2
size: -
J: TRBJ2-7
D: TRBD2
CDR3: CASSLVGLAGGEQYF
DNA: TGTGCCAGCAGCTTAGTTGGGCTAGCGGGAGGCGAGCAGTACTTC

V: TRBV9
size: few
J: TRBJ1-5
D: TRBD1
CDR3: CASSVEGQGHQPQHF
DNA: TGTGCCAGCAGCGTAGAGGGACAGGGCCATCAGCCCCAGCATTTT

V: TRBV7-2
size: few
J: TRBJ2-1
D: TRBD1
CDR3: CASREPGQSYNEQFF
DNA: TGTGCCAGCAGGGAACCGGGACAGAGCTACAATGAGCAGTTCTTC

V: TRBV14
size: -
J: TRBJ2-3
D: -
CDR3: CASSPTGKGTQYF
DNA: TGTGCCAGCAGCCCGACAGGAAAAGGCACGCAGTATTTT

V: TRBV7-3
size: few
J: TRBJ2-7
D: TRBD2
CDR3: CASSPGLAGHEQYF
DNA: TGTGCCAGCAGCCCGGGACTAGCGGGCCACGAGCAGTACTTC

V: TRBV2
size: few
J: TRBJ2-6
D: -
CDR3: CATTWGVSGANVLTF
DNA: TGTGCCACCACATGGGGGGTCTCTGGGGCCAACGTCCTGACTTTC

V: TRBV4-1
size: -
J: TRBJ1-4
D: -
CDR3: CASSQETAGKLFF
DNA: TGCGCCAGCAGCCAAGAAACTGCGGGGAAACTGTTTTTT

V: TRBV28
size: few
J: TRBJ1-6
D: TRBD1
CDR3: CASTEPQGRNSPLHF
DNA: TGTGCCAGCACCGAACCACAGGGGAGGAATTCACCCCTCCACTTT

V: TRBV6-4
size: few
J: TRBJ2-3
D: -
CDR3: CASSSTGVSTDTQYF
DNA: TGTGCCAGCAGTTCGACGGGGGTCAGCACAGATACGCAGTATTTT

V: TRBV14
size: few
J: TRBJ2-7
D: -
CDR3: CASSQVQGYEQYF
DNA: TGTGCCAGCAGCCAAGTTCAGGGCTACGAGCAGTACTTC

V: TRBV28
size: few
J: TRBJ2-3
D: -
CDR3: CASSLHLRDPTDTQYF
DNA: TGTGCCAGCAGTTTACATCTGAGGGATCCCACAGATACGCAGTATTTT

V: TRBV29-1
size: -
J: TRBJ1-2
D: TRBD1
CDR3: CSARTGGAGGYTF
DNA: TGCAGCGCCCGGACAGGGGGCGCGGGGGGCTACACCTTC

V: TRBV7-9
size: few
J: TRBJ2-7
D: -
CDR3: CASSFPGSSYEQYF
DNA: TGTGCCAGCAGCTTTCCAGGAAGCTCCTACGAGCAGTACTTC

V: TRBV19
size: -
J: TRBJ2-1
D: TRBD1
CDR3: CASLAPGTANYREQFF
DNA: TGTGCCAGTTTAGCCCCCGGGACAGCCAATTATCGTGAGCAGTTCTTC

V: TRBV5-8
size: -
J: TRBJ1-3
D: -
CDR3: CASSSTFSADTIYF
DNA: TGTGCCAGCAGCTCCACGTTCTCCGCGGACACCATATATTTT

V: TRBV29-1
size: -
J: TRBJ2-5
D: TRBD1
CDR3: CSVGQGAGGTQYF
DNA: TGCAGCGTTGGACAGGGGGCAGGTGGGACCCAGTACTTC

V: TRBV7-2
size: -
J: TRBJ1-5
D: -
CDR3: CASSSRTGNQPQHF
DNA: TGTGCCAGCAGCTCTAGGACAGGCAATCAGCCCCAGCATTTT

V: TRBV11-2
size: few
J: TRBJ2-1
D: -
CDR3: CASSATGFEQFF
DNA: TGTGCCAGCAGCGCCACAGGTTTTGAGCAGTTCTTC

V: TRBV4-2
size: few
J: TRBJ2-5
D: TRBD1
CDR3: CASSLDRGQEETQYF
DNA: TGTGCCAGCAGCCTCGACAGGGGGCAAGAAGAGACCCAGTACTTC

V: TRBV15
size: -
J: TRBJ1-5
D: -
CDR3: CATSSHLQGSNQPQHF
DNA: TGTGCCACCAGCAGTCATTTGCAGGGGAGCAATCAGCCCCAGCATTTT

V: TRBV5-1
size: few
J: TRBJ2-1
D: TRBD1
CDR3: CASSLATGGEQFF
DNA: TGCGCCAGCAGCTTGGCCACAGGGGGCGAGCAGTTCTTC

V: TRBV7-9
size: few
J: TRBJ1-1
D: -
CDR3: CASSLWNTEAFF
DNA: TGTGCCAGCAGCCTTTGGAACACTGAAGCTTTCTTT

V: TRBV25-1
size: -
J: TRBJ1-2
D: -
CDR3: CASSEQEEGYTF
DNA: TGTGCCAGCAGTGAGCAAGAGGAGGGCTACACCTTC

V: TRBV15
size: -
J: TRBJ1-1
D: -
CDR3: CATAKDLNTEAFF
DNA: TGTGCCACCGCCAAAGACTTGAACACTGAAGCTTTCTTT